These T cell receptor beta chains were read from a single sample in a study of OX40 agonist ivuxolimab in advanced cancers. Here immunoSEQ multiplex PCR was the method, and the copy in TCRdb shows in-frame clones only, minus some. The data hold around 100,000 clones, with roughly 90% observed a single time. The specimen comprised CD4+ or CD8+ T cells sorted from blood, sampled in a trial of the OX40 agonist ivuxolimab. The receptor source for this set is an adult with an advanced solid tumor such as melanoma, head and neck, liver or kidney cancer. Both conserved end residues are part of each CDR3. Fields, in order: clone size, J gene, D gene, V gene, CDR3 protein, CDR3 DNA. The D gene is left open where the match is weak. Expanded clones are given a class, and other clones once, few, many or no size at all.

once | TRBJ1-5 | NA | TRBV6-1 | CASSESGHHNQPQHF | TGTGCCAGCAGTGAATCCGGACACCACAATCAGCCCCAGCATTTT
NA | TRBJ1-1 | NA | TRBV10-3 | CAISVLDGNEAFF | TGTGCCATCAGTGTCCTAGACGGTAACGAAGCTTTCTTT
few | TRBJ2-5 | NA | TRBV19 | CASGGPQETQYF | TGTGCCAGTGGGGGGCCTCAGGAGACCCAGTACTTC
NA | TRBJ1-2 | TRBD1 | TRBV10-3 | CAISESGTGEDYGYTF | TGTGCCATCAGTGAGTCGGGGACAGGGGAGGACTATGGCTACACCTTC
NA | TRBJ2-7 | NA | TRBV7-2 | CASSPQPFYEQYF | TGTGCCAGCAGCCCCCAGCCTTTCTACGAGCAGTACTTC
NA | TRBJ1-4 | NA | TRBV5-4 | CASSFRQTATNEKLFF | TGTGCCAGCAGCTTCCGACAGACAGCAACTAATGAAAAACTGTTTTTT
NA | TRBJ1-1 | NA | TRBV6-4 | CASSEGRGNTEAFF | TGTGCCAGCAGCGAAGGACGAGGAAACACTGAAGCTTTCTTT
once | TRBJ2-5 | NA | TRBV25-1 | CASSVQGLETQYF | TGTGCCAGCAGTGTGCAGGGGCTGGAGACCCAGTACTTC
NA | TRBJ2-1 | NA | TRBV6-1 | CASEYYEQFF | TGTGCCAGCGAGTATTATGAGCAGTTCTTC
NA | TRBJ2-7 | TRBD2 | TRBV5-4 | CASSLAGGSHPPRQQYF | TGTGCCAGCAGCTTGGCGGGCGGGAGCCACCCGCCCAGGCAGCAGTACTTC
NA | TRBJ2-5 | TRBD1 | TRBV5-6 | CASSGPGQGEETQYF | TGTGCCAGCAGCGGACCGGGACAGGGGGAGGAGACCCAGTACTTC